Each of the 21 T cell receptor beta chains below was sequenced from the same sample in a study of PD-1 blockade in classical Hodgkin lymphoma (dated by TCRdb to the early 2020s). Interpreted using the paper, the time point label stands for: cycle 1 day 1 (C1D1), immediately before nivolumab initiation. Relapse after autologous stem cell transplantation had occurred in all trial patients, and cohorts A, B and C were distinguished by prior brentuximab vedotin exposure. Library generation was performed with the immunoSEQ multiplex PCR assay. Not all clones reach the TCRdb copy of this immuneACCESS table, which keeps in-frame sequences only. Checked studies attribute under half of the gap to unresolved V genes and leave the rest unexplained. This sample lists some 41,000 clones; about 79% were detected once. The ten largest clones capture approximately 9.9% of the sample. The sequencing here drew on peripheral blood mononuclear cells (PBMCs), taken at baseline. All receptors come from a human donor with classical Hodgkin lymphoma.

This clone was observed a single time. The chain recombines TRBV25-1 with TRBJ1-4; TRBD1 matches at 9 bases. Per germline, CDR1 MGHDK and CDR2 SYGVNS. This CDR3 has 13 amino acids. The V and J ends lost 10 bases and 8 bases, in that order; junction bases with no gene match: 8. The CDR3 DNA is TGTGCCACCCAACAGGGGGCGCGAGAAAAACTGTTTTTT. Amino acid sequence: CATQQGAREKLFF.

Only a few counts were recorded for this clone. The rearrangement links TRBV21-1 to TRBJ2-7; the D call TRBD2 from the table was never checked on the DNA. TRBV21-1 is reported as a pseudogene. The length of the CDR3 is 16 residues. The DNA of the CDR3 is TGTGCCAGCAGCCTCAAAGATGAGCTCCTCACCTACGAGCAGTACTTC. Its translation: CASSLKDELLTYEQYF.

The rearrangement joins TRBV9 to TRBJ2-3; D not resolved. Trimming took off 4 bases at V and 1 base at J, with 10 bases between the two ends. Germline CDR1 is SGDLS and CDR2 is YYNGEE. This CDR3 comprises 14 residues. CDR3 DNA: TGTGCCAGCAGCCCTCAACGGGGCACAGATACGCAGTATTTT. It specifies CASSPQRGTDTQYF.

The rearrangement uses TRBV29-1 and TRBJ2-4; the D gene is possibly TRBD2 (5 bases). The V end lost 4 bases, the J end lost 7 bases, and 17 bases lay between the germline ends. Germline V gene sequence: CDR1 SQVTM, CDR2 ANQGSEA. There are 14 residues in the CDR3. The chain's CDR3 is CSVVPPGRGNIQYF. The CDR3 nucleotides are TGCAGCGTTGTACCTCCGGGCCGAGGGAACATTCAGTACTTC.

This clone was detected only a few times. This sequence joins TRBV6-5 and TRBJ2-3; no firm D call. Germline V gene data show CDR1 as MNHEY and CDR2 as SVGAGI. This CDR3 contains 14 residues. Trimming shortened V by 7 bases and J by 5 bases, and 16 bases separated the two germline ends. CDR3 protein: CASTLTAGGDTQYF. The CDR3 DNA reads TGTGCCAGCACCCTTACCGCTGGCGGAGATACGCAGTATTTT.

This clone was counted between two and nine times. V is TRBV28 and J is TRBJ1-5, with D tentatively TRBD1 (6 bases). The CDR3 consists of 16 residues. CDR1 is MDHEN and CDR2 is SYDVKM in the germline V gene. V gave up 2 bases and J gave up 3 bases, with 14 bases separating them. This chain's CDR3 is CASSLLGGILNQPQHF. CDR3 DNA sequence: TGTGCCAGCAGTTTACTGGGGGGCATTCTCAATCAGCCCCAGCATTTT.

The J gene is TRBJ1-4, the V gene TRBV15, with 7 positions matching TRBD1. V was pared by 2 bases and J by 6 bases, with 6 bases of the junction left unmatched. CDR3 size: 15 residues. The germline gives CDR1 LNHNV, CDR2 YYDKDF (reference sequence). The DNA for the CDR3 is TGTGCCACCAGCAGACCTGGACAGGCTTATGAAAAACTGTTTTTT. The encoded protein is CATSRPGQAYEKLFF.

V gene TRBV7-2 combines with J gene TRBJ2-1; a weak D match, TRBD2 (6 bases). Trimming cost V 5 bases and J 10 bases, with 27 bases left between them. The CDR3 is 17 residues long. Germline CDR1 SGHTA, CDR2 FQGNSA. This CDR3 reads CASSLNTSPTMAGEQFF. The CDR3 DNA is TGTGCCAGCAGCCTCAATACCTCCCCCACTATGGCGGGAGAGCAGTTCTTC.

The chain employs TRBV2 and TRBJ1-1, with D hard to call. This CDR3 contains 12 residues. Germline values: CDR1 SNHLY, CDR2 FYNNEI. Trimming shortened V by 6 bases and J by 1 base, and 6 bases separated the two germline ends. CDR3 in DNA: TGTGCCAGCAGAGGCGCGAACACTGAAGCTTTCTTT. The encoded protein is CASRGANTEAFF.

The chain combines TRBV7-3 with TRBJ2-7, with a weak D call TRBD1 (6 bases). The V gene's germline CDR1 is SGHTA and CDR2 FQGTGA. The CDR3 loop spans 13 amino acids. V dropped 5 bases and J dropped 5 bases, with 13 bases sitting between them. The CDR3 region has the DNA TGTGCCAGCAGCCTGGGGGCAGGGGACGAGCAGTACTTC. This codes for CASSLGAGDEQYF.

The sample holds a few counts of this clone. This chain uses TRBV6-5 with TRBJ1-2; no firm D call. Germline V gives CDR1 MNHEY, CDR2 SVGAGI. The CDR3 runs to 14 residues. Trimming took off 0 bases at V and 4 bases at J, with 9 bases between the two ends. CDR3 protein: CASSYSTEAYGYTF. The CDR3 bases are TGTGCCAGCAGTTACTCGACCGAGGCCTATGGCTACACCTTC.

The chain couples TRBV4-1 to TRBJ2-1, with TRBD2 matching 8 bases. Germline CDR1 MGHRA, CDR2 YSYEKL. The CDR3 runs to 15 residues. The V and J ends lost 2 bases and 7 bases, in that order; junction bases with no gene match: 7. The CDR3 region is CASSQREGQWNEQFF. In DNA, the CDR3 is TGCGCCAGCAGCCAACGGGAGGGCCAATGGAATGAGCAGTTCTTC.

In this sample, this clone is medium-sized (0.01 to 0.1%). The chain links TRBV4-1 to TRBJ2-3; 12 bases fit TRBD2. CDR1 MGHRA and CDR2 YSYEKL come from the germline V gene. The V segment lost 4 bases and the J segment 2 bases; nucleotides outside the gene matches: 7. The CDR3 is 17 amino acids. CDR3 residues: CASSLPLAGGDTDTQYF. Written as DNA, the CDR3 is TGCGCCAGCAGCCTACCCCTAGCGGGAGGGGACACAGATACGCAGTATTTT.

The chain couples TRBV6-5 to TRBJ2-7, with TRBD1 matching over 9 bases. The V segment lost 7 bases and the J segment 7 bases; nucleotides outside the gene matches: 8. Germline V CDR1 and CDR2: MNHEY, SVGAGI. The CDR3 spans 13 residues. CDR3 loop: CASTPMTGGEQYF. In DNA, the CDR3 is TGTGCCAGCACCCCCATGACAGGGGGGGAGCAGTACTTC.

The chain carries TRBV19 and TRBJ1-1; D is possibly TRBD1 (5 bases). The ends were cut back, 0 bases at V and 3 bases at J, with 11 bases in the middle. Germline V CDR1 and CDR2: LNHDA, SQIVND (reference sequence). There are 15 residues in the CDR3. The CDR3 coding sequence is TGTGCCAGTAGTATAGAACTATTGGGGGACACTGAAGCTTTCTTT. Translation gives CASSIELLGDTEAFF.

The chain links TRBV14 to TRBJ1-1; D ambiguous. Germline assignment: CDR1 SGHDN and CDR2 FVKESK. Trimming removed 0 bases at V and 1 base at J, with 9 bases between. The CDR3 runs to 15 residues. In nucleotides, the CDR3 is TGTGCCAGCAGCCAAGATCTAAAGGAGAACACTGAAGCTTTCTTT. The encoded protein is CASSQDLKENTEAFF.

The rearrangement uses TRBV4-3 and TRBJ2-3, with a possible D match to TRBD2 (6 bases). The CDR3 totals 13 residues. V was trimmed by 0 bases and J by 8 bases, leaving 9 bases between them. Germline-derived CDR1 and CDR2 are LGHNA and YSLEER. Here the CDR3 reads CASSQEAGGTQYF. For the CDR3, the DNA is TGCGCCAGCAGCCAAGAAGCCGGGGGTACGCAGTATTTT.

The rearrangement links TRBV7-9 to TRBJ1-4; D gene unclear. Trimming took off 3 bases at V and 7 bases at J, with 15 bases between the two ends. CDR3 length: 15 residues. In germline, CDR1 is SEHNR, CDR2 FQNEAQ (reference sequence). In DNA, the CDR3 is TGTGCCAGCAGCTTCACGGGGTCCAGGAGTGAAAAACTGTTTTTT. Its protein product is CASSFTGSRSEKLFF.

The V and J genes are TRBV5-6 and TRBJ2-7; D call uncertain. This CDR3 region has 14 residues. CDR1 is SGHDT, CDR2 YYEEEE, per germline. V gave up 0 bases and J gave up 0 bases, with 7 bases separating them. The CDR3 sequence: CASSLGSSSYEQYF. The CDR3 coding sequence is TGTGCCAGCAGCTTGGGTAGCAGCTCCTACGAGCAGTACTTC.

This chain uses TRBV28 with TRBJ2-3; the D gene is possibly TRBD2 (5 bases). The germline CDR1 and CDR2 sequences are MDHEN and SYDVKM. This CDR3 is built from 11 residues. The ends were cut back, 8 bases at V and 11 bases at J, with 14 bases in the middle. This CDR3 reads CASGYREGQYF. The DNA for the CDR3 is TGTGCCAGCGGGTACCGGGAAGGGCAGTATTTT.

V usage is TRBV5-4 and J usage is TRBJ2-5, with D perhaps TRBD1 (6 bases). With 4 bases removed from V and 2 bases from J, the gap between germline ends came to 12 bases. The CDR3 contains 14 residues. Looked up from germline, CDR1 is SGHNT and CDR2 is YYREEE (reference sequence). CDR3 nucleotides: TGTGCCAGCAGCCGGAACAGGGAACAAGAGACCCAGTACTTC. It encodes CASSRNREQETQYF. The full variable domain, in which reference TRBV5-4 and TRBJ2-5 provide the parts outside the CDR3, is ETGVTQSPTHLIKTRGQQVTLRCSSQSGHNTVSWYQQALGQGPQFIFQYYREEENGRGNFPPRFSGLQFPNYSSELNVNALELDDSALYLCASSRNREQETQYFGPGTRLLVL.